This T cell receptor beta chain came from a study of cytomegalovirus exposure and HLA in healthy donors. The CDR3 totals 10 residues. The trim removed 9 bases at V and 7 bases at J, leaving 3 bases unmatched. Germline V lookup: CDR1 WNHNN, CDR2 SYGVQD (reference sequence). Vbeta (60) and Jbeta (13) primers were used in the PCR. Clones were read by immunoSEQ multiplex PCR, and TCRdb kept only the in-frame ones, dropping some. The sample contains about 160,000 clones, roughly 85% of which appear only once. The chain carries TRBV10-1 and TRBJ2-7, with 7 bases matching TRBD2. Sequenced sample: PBMCs. The sequence came from a man aged 40-49 years in good health and CMV-seronegative. The CDR3 nucleotides read TGCGCCAGGATCGGGAGGGAGCAGTACTTC. Amino acid sequence: CARIGREQYF.